This TCR beta chain was sequenced during a study of vaccination and CD4 T cells after COVID-19. Study in general: A median of around 70 days (range 14 to 241) separated dose two from the taking of post-vaccine samples.

Broader study findings: SARS-CoV-2-reactive clonotypes showed a nonsignificant median rise from approximately 21 to 40.

Time point here: late sampling 161 to 241 days after vaccination in a few convalescent patients. This sample's treatment: roughly 10-day PBMC culture with coronavirus spike peptide pools or control peptides (ViraFEST assay). The positive PCR dates, which preceded the US Alpha, Beta and Delta variants, fell between March and December 2020. Germline assignment: CDR1 SGHTA and CDR2 FQGNSA. The CDR3 extends over 15 amino acids. Trimming stripped 4 bases from V and 5 bases from J, with 15 bases between. With regard to this clonotype: Its specificity is unknown.

Sequencing of DNA taken from cultured CD4+ T cells relied on the Oncomine TCR Beta short-read assay. One entry per CDR3 protein, called by TCRdb with MiXCR from the PCR reads. This table holds some 16,000 distinct CDR3 sequences, just under 55% found once. The clonotype comes from a human donor who had recovered from COVID-19. Specimen: CD4+ T cells from blood, cultured in vitro, collected about 7 months after SARS-CoV-2 vaccination. This chain connects TRBV7-2 to TRBJ2-1, with D perhaps being TRBD1 or TRBD2 (5 bases each). CDR3 sequence: CASSYEGDHNNEQFF. The CDR3 coding sequence is TGTGCCAGCAGCTACGAAGGGGACCACAACAATGAGCAGTTCTTC.